This TCR beta chain was observed in a study of T cell responses to AZD1222 COVID-19 vaccine. Per germline, CDR1 MNHEY and CDR2 SMNVEV (reference sequence). CDR3 length: 15 residues. J gave up 1 base and V 3 bases, and 6 bases lay outside the gene matches. Some clones are missing from TCRdb's copy, which holds only in-frame ones; the method was immunoSEQ multiplex PCR. The sample yields some 150,000 clones, less than 90% seen once. V is TRBV27 and J is TRBJ2-7; TRBD2 matches 7 bases. The specimen was peripheral blood, collected on day 0 of AZD1222 vaccination. The clonotype originates from an adult in good health. The CDR3 bases are TGTGCCAGCAGTTTCCCAACTAGCGAGTCCTACGAGCAGTACGTC. Protein product: CASSFPTSESYEQYV.